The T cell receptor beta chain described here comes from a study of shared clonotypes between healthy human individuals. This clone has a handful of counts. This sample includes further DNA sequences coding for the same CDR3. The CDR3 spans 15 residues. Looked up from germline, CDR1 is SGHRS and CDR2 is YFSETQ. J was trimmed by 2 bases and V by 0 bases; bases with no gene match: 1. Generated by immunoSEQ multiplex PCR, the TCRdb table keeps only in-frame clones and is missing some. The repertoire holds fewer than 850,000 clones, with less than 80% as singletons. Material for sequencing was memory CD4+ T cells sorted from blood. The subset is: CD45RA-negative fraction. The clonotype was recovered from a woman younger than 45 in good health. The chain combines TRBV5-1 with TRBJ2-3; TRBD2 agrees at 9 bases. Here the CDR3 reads CASSLGLAATDTQYF. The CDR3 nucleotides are TGCGCCAGCAGCTTGGGACTAGCGGCCACAGATACGCAGTATTTT.